This is a list of T cell receptor beta chains from one sample in a study of cytomegalovirus exposure and HLA in healthy donors. Using immunoSEQ multiplex PCR, the repertoire was profiled, and TCRdb retains in-frame clones only, with some absent. The top ten clones hold around 2.3% of a sample with about 160,000 clones, approximately 75% of them seen once. Sequencing was done on a sample of PBMCs. The receptors shown here come from a man between 50 and 59 years old in good health and CMV-seropositive. CDR3s leave out the opening cysteine and the closing phenylalanine or tryptophan. D genes are given only for firm matches.

>TRBJ2-5|TRBV5-1|NA
ASSLGPREETQY
>TRBJ1-2|TRBV7-2|TRBD1
ASSLTGLGYT
>TRBJ2-5|TRBV5-4|NA
ASSLASVETQY
>TRBJ2-5|TRBV15|TRBD2
ATTAEGTSSQETQY
>TRBJ2-6|TRBV11-2|NA
ASSTWTASGANVLT
>TRBJ2-5|TRBV5-1|TRBD2
ASSLGTSGETQY
>TRBJ2-2|TRBV18|NA
ASSPKPHTSTGELF
>TRBJ1-5|TRBV6-5|NA
ASSSGMRQPQH
>TRBJ1-5|TRBV28|NA
ASSRGNNQPQH
>TRBJ2-6|TRBV4-2|TRBD2
ASSQEATSGSGANVLT
>TRBJ1-6|TRBV6-5|NA
ASSYSGQLNSPLH
>TRBJ1-1|TRBV27|NA
ASRKRENTEAF
>TRBJ2-3|TRBV7-2|TRBD2
ASSLVAGGLADTQY
>TRBJ1-4|TRBV30|TRBD1
AWNNQDRGTLATNEKLF
>TRBJ2-5|TRBV6-6|TRBD1
ASSNDREETQY
>TRBJ1-2|TRBV5-1|NA
ASSSIPRRSRDNYGYT
>TRBJ2-7|TRBV18|NA
ASSLSGLAYEQY